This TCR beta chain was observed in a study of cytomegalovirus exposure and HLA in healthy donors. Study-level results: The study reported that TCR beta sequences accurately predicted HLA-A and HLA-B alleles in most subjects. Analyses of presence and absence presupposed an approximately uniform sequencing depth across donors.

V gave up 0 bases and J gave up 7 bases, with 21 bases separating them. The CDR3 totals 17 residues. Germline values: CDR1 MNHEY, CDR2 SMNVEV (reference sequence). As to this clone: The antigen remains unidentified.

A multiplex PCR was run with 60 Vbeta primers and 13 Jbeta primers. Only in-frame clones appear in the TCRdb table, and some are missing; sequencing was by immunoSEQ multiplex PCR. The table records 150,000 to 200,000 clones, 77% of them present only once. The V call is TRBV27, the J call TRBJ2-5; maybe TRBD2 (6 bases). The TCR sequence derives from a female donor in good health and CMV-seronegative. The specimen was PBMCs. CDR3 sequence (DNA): TGTGCCAGCAGTTTATCGTTGGGGGACTCCCCCAGCTGGACCCAGTACTTC. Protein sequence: CASSLSLGDSPSWTQYF.